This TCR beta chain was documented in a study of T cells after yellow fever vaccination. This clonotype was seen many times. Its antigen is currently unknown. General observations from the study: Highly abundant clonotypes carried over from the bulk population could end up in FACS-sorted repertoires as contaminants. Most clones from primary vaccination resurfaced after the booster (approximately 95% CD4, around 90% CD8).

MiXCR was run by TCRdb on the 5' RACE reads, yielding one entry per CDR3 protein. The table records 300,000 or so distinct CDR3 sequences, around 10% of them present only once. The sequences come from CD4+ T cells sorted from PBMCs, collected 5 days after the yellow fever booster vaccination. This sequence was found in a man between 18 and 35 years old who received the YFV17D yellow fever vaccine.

The CDR3 nucleotides read TGTGCCATCAGTGGTGCCTTACTAGCCCCAGATACGCAGTATTTT. This codes for CAISGALLAPDTQYF. The V and J genes are TRBV10-3 and TRBJ2-3; a possible D gene is TRBD2 (6 bases). There are 15 residues in the CDR3. V was shortened by 4 bases and J by 4 bases, with 15 bases between the two germline ends. Per germline, CDR1 ENHRY and CDR2 SYGVKD.